The next 27 T cell receptor beta chains were all read from a single sample in a study of monozygotic twins with inflammatory bowel disease. Following a re-call of the 5' RACE reads, TCRdb has one entry per CDR3 protein and lacks DNA. Here the sample table reports a few hundred thousand distinct CDR3 sequences. Sequencing was done on a sample of blood. These receptors originate from a human donor with ulcerative colitis or Crohn's disease, or a healthy co-twin of an affected twin (not recorded which).

The gene calls are TRBV12-5 and TRBJ1-5; TCRdb's D gene call, TRBD1, goes unchecked for lack of DNA. Germline V gene data show CDR1 as LGHNT and CDR2 as FRNRAP. The CDR3 has 13 amino acids. The CDR3 spells CASGFGAGQPQHF.

V usage is TRBV12-3 or TRBV12-4 and J usage is TRBJ2-1; the D call of TRBD1 rests on TCRdb alone, since no DNA is present to check it. CDR3 size: 17 residues. The CDR3 loop reads CASSWPLSGGAHNEQFF.

The V call is TRBV5-1, the J call TRBJ2-7; TCRdb lists TRBD1, though no DNA is available to test this call. This CDR3 contains 13 residues. Germline CDR1 is SGHRS and CDR2 is YFSETQ. This CDR3 reads CASSPLIAYEQYF. Combining the CDR3 with reference TRBV5-1 and TRBJ2-7 gives the whole variable domain KAGVTQTPRYLIKTRGQQVTLSCSPISGHRSVSWYQQTPGQGLQFLFEYFSETQRNKGNFPGRFSGRQFSNSRSEMNVSTLELGDSALYLCASSPLIAYEQYFGPGTRLTVT.

The chain employs TRBV20-1 and TRBJ2-7; absent DNA, TCRdb's TRBD1 call cannot be checked. CDR1 DFQATT and CDR2 SNEGSKA come from the germline V gene (reference sequence). The CDR3 consists of 13 residues. The CDR3: CSAYRGAAYEQYF.

The CDR3 reads CASKRRTAADRRLPYGYTF. The rearrangement links TRBV5-1 to TRBJ1-2; with no DNA, the TCRdb D assignment of TRBD1 cannot be verified. The CDR3 runs to 19 residues. Germline lookup yields CDR1 SGHRS and CDR2 YFSETQ.

The gene calls are TRBV6-5 and TRBJ1-5. This CDR3 spans 15 amino acids. CDR1 is MNHEY, CDR2 SVGAGI, per germline. This CDR3 is CASSYSRWGRQPQHF.

The rearrangement links TRBV12-3 or TRBV12-4 to TRBJ2-1; TCRdb's assignment of TRBD1 cannot be checked, as there is no DNA. The CDR3 runs to 15 residues. The chain's CDR3 is CASSPRDISYNEQFF.

This chain joins TRBV29-1 and TRBJ2-5; as DNA is missing, the TRBD1 call by TCRdb cannot be tested. CDR3 size: 13 residues. Germline V lookup: CDR1 SQVTM, CDR2 ANQGSEA. CDR3 residues: CSVVQGFEETQYF.

This chain joins TRBV6-1 and TRBJ2-5; absent DNA, TCRdb's TRBD2 call cannot be checked. The CDR3 spans 16 residues. Germline-derived CDR1 and CDR2 are MNHNS and SASEGT. CDR3 region: CASSEAAGGVRETQYF.

The CDR3 is CASSAFGGPQPQHF. The chain joins TRBV7-9 to TRBJ1-5; TCRdb selects TRBD1, and the lack of DNA leaves this call unchecked. Per germline, CDR1 SEHNR and CDR2 FQNEAQ (reference sequence). This CDR3 spans 14 amino acids. Filled out from reference TRBV7-9 and TRBJ1-5, the complete variable domain reads DTGVSQNPRHKITKRGQNVTFRCDPISEHNRLYWYRQTLGQGPEFLTYFQNEAQLEKSRLLSDRFSAERPKGSFSTLEIQRTEQGDSAMYLCASSAFGGPQPQHFGDGTRLSIL.

V is TRBV12-3 or TRBV12-4 and J is TRBJ1-1; the TCRdb D gene call, TRBD1, has no DNA to confirm it. The CDR3 sequence is 13 residues long. The CDR3 region is CASMAGANTEAFF.

The rearrangement links TRBV7-9 to TRBJ1-1. The germline V gene encodes CDR1 SEHNR and CDR2 FQNEAQ (reference sequence). The CDR3 totals 13 residues. The CDR3 loop reads CASSLLMNTEAFF.

CDR3 region: CASSPPGDWGYGYTF. The rearrangement uses TRBV7-9 and TRBJ1-2; the D gene TCRdb calls, TRBD1, cannot be checked with no DNA. Germline V lookup: CDR1 SEHNR, CDR2 FQNEAQ (reference sequence). The CDR3 is made up of 15 amino acids.

This chain joins TRBV12-3 or TRBV12-4 and TRBJ2-7. CDR3 length equals 11 residues. This CDR3 is CASSNRYEQYF.

The gene calls are TRBV7-2 and TRBJ2-7; TCRdb reports TRBD1, a call that lacks DNA to check it against. The CDR3 totals 15 residues. Germline V CDR1 and CDR2: SGHTA, FQGNSA. The CDR3 loop reads CASSLGDREVYEQYF.

The chain employs TRBV5-1 and TRBJ2-1. The CDR3 runs 16 residues. The germline CDR1 and CDR2 sequences are SGHRS and YFSETQ. The CDR3 sequence is CASSFYEASSYNEQFF. Full variable domain (outside the CDR3, taken from reference TRBV5-1 and TRBJ2-1): KAGVTQTPRYLIKTRGQQVTLSCSPISGHRSVSWYQQTPGQGLQFLFEYFSETQRNKGNFPGRFSGRQFSNSRSEMNVSTLELGDSALYLCASSFYEASSYNEQFFGPGTRLTVL.

The gene calls are TRBV12-3 or TRBV12-4 and TRBJ1-1. The length of the CDR3 is 11 residues. The CDR3 reads CASSLGSGAFF.

The rearrangement joins TRBV7-7 to TRBJ1-1. The CDR3 has 13 residues. Germline CDR1 reads SSHAT; CDR2 reads FNYEAQ (reference sequence). CDR3 region: CASSLQEGSAAFF.

The V gene is TRBV7-2, the J gene TRBJ2-7; the D gene TCRdb calls, TRBD2, cannot be checked with no DNA. Germline V lookup: CDR1 SGHTA, CDR2 FQGNSA. The CDR3 runs 15 residues. The CDR3 loop reads CASSLGGAAGFEQYF.

This sequence joins TRBV10-1 and TRBJ2-3. The germline CDR1 and CDR2 sequences are WNHNN and SYGVQD (reference sequence). There are 13 residues in the CDR3. The CDR3: CASSDTSTDTQYF.

The CDR3 region is CASSLPGSGAGGEQFF. V usage is TRBV28 and J usage is TRBJ2-1; TCRdb selects TRBD2, and the lack of DNA leaves this call unchecked. The length of the CDR3 is 16 residues. The germline gives CDR1 MDHEN, CDR2 SYDVKM.

The chain couples TRBV24-1 to TRBJ1-1; checking the TCRdb D call of TRBD1 is not possible without DNA. The CDR3 totals 13 residues. Germline V CDR1 and CDR2: KGHDR, SFDVKD. CDR3: CATSGQGYTEAFF.

This chain connects TRBV7-9 to TRBJ1-4; lacking DNA, the TRBD1 call made by TCRdb goes unchecked. The CDR3 contains 15 residues. Germline V gene lookup returns CDR1 SEHNR and CDR2 FQNEAQ (reference sequence). The CDR3 loop reads CASSHRRESSEKLFF. Full variable domain (rest looked up from reference TRBV7-9 and TRBJ1-4): DTGVSQNPRHKITKRGQNVTFRCDPISEHNRLYWYRQTLGQGPEFLTYFQNEAQLEKSRLLSDRFSAERPKGSFSTLEIQRTEQGDSAMYLCASSHRRESSEKLFFGSGTQLSVL.

The V gene is TRBV7-8, the J gene TRBJ2-5; the D call of TRBD1 rests on TCRdb alone, since no DNA is present to check it. The CDR3 spans 15 residues. From germline, CDR1 is SGHVS and CDR2 FQNEAQ. The CDR3 loop is CASSILGQGLETQYF.

This chain joins TRBV20-1 and TRBJ2-2; the TCRdb D gene call, TRBD1, has no DNA to confirm it. There are 16 residues in the CDR3. The germline gives CDR1 DFQATT, CDR2 SNEGSKA (reference sequence). This chain's CDR3 is CSARDWAGGSIGELFF.

The chain has TRBV9 and TRBJ2-7. Germline-derived CDR1 and CDR2 are SGDLS and YYNGEE. The CDR3 has 13 residues. CDR3 sequence: CASSVSGVDEQYF.

The V and J genes are TRBV5-1 and TRBJ2-7; TCRdb indicates TRBD2, and absent DNA this call remains unverified. Germline CDR1 is SGHRS and CDR2 is YFSETQ. The CDR3 runs 14 residues. The CDR3 loop is CASSLGAANYEQYF.